These T cell receptor beta chains were read from a single sample in a study of cytomegalovirus exposure and HLA in healthy donors. The method was immunoSEQ multiplex PCR; TCRdb's version includes in-frame clones alone and lacks a portion of them. The sample holds roughly 150,000 clones; 60% to 75% are singletons and the top ten take about 3%. Specimen: PBMCs. These receptors were collected from a woman aged 45-59 years in good health and CMV-seropositive. The CDR3 runs from the conserved cysteine through the conserved F or W. Fields, in order: D gene, J gene, V gene, clone size, CDR3 protein, CDR3 DNA. The D gene is left open where the match is weak. Clone size appears in some rows only: once, few, many, or a class for an expanded clone.

D: TRBD1
J: TRBJ2-7
V: TRBV7-9
size: NA
CDR3: CASSLDRGDEQYF
DNA: TGTGCCAGCAGCCTCGACAGGGGCGATGAGCAGTACTTC

D: NA
J: TRBJ2-5
V: TRBV7-6
size: NA
CDR3: CASSGYGVWETQYF
DNA: TGTGCCAGCAGCGGGTACGGGGTTTGGGAGACCCAGTACTTC

D: NA
J: TRBJ2-1
V: TRBV4-1
size: NA
CDR3: CASSQEPTGYNEQFF
DNA: TGCGCCAGCAGCCAAGAGCCGACAGGTTACAATGAGCAGTTCTTC

D: TRBD1
J: TRBJ2-1
V: TRBV5-4
size: NA
CDR3: CASSLQGQGGNEQFF
DNA: TGTGCCAGCAGCTTGCAAGGACAGGGAGGCAATGAGCAGTTCTTC

D: NA
J: TRBJ2-2
V: TRBV2
size: NA
CDR3: CASSVQGLAGELFF
DNA: TGTGCCAGCAGTGTCCAGGGATTGGCCGGGGAGCTGTTTTTT

D: NA
J: TRBJ2-2
V: TRBV5-1
size: NA
CDR3: CASSSRGGNTGELFF
DNA: TGCGCCAGCAGCTCGAGGGGGGGTAACACCGGGGAGCTGTTTTTT

D: NA
J: TRBJ2-2
V: TRBV14
size: NA
CDR3: CASSQEEVGNTGELFF
DNA: TGTGCCAGCAGCCAAGAGGAGGTTGGGAACACCGGGGAGCTGTTTTTT

D: NA
J: TRBJ1-6
V: TRBV7-9
size: NA
CDR3: CASSRTNSPLHF
DNA: TGTGCCAGCAGTAGGACAAATTCACCCCTCCACTTT

D: NA
J: TRBJ2-1
V: TRBV6-5
size: once
CDR3: CASSRDSSYNEQFF
DNA: TGTGCCAGCTCCCGGGACTCCTCCTACAATGAGCAGTTCTTC

D: NA
J: TRBJ1-4
V: TRBV5-1
size: once
CDR3: CASSLEGVSEKLFF
DNA: TGCGCCAGCAGCTTGGAAGGGGTCAGCGAAAAACTGTTTTTT

D: NA
J: TRBJ1-6
V: TRBV7-2
size: few
CDR3: CASSSGFYNSPLHF
DNA: TGTGCCAGCAGCTCAGGGTTCTATAATTCACCCCTCCACTTT

D: TRBD1
J: TRBJ1-5
V: TRBV18
size: NA
CDR3: CASSPQGAGGNQPQHF
DNA: TGTGCCAGCTCACCACAGGGGGCTGGGGGCAATCAGCCCCAGCATTTT

D: NA
J: TRBJ2-7
V: TRBV14
size: NA
CDR3: CASSREMATYEQYF
DNA: TGTGCCAGCAGCCGGGAGATGGCGACCTACGAGCAGTACTTC

D: NA
J: TRBJ2-7
V: TRBV2
size: NA
CDR3: CASRRTASDRDYEQYF
DNA: TGTGCCAGCAGGCGGACTGCCTCCGATCGGGACTACGAGCAGTACTTC

D: TRBD1
J: TRBJ2-5
V: TRBV29-1
size: NA
CDR3: CSVVSRGQGETQYF
DNA: TGCAGCGTTGTGTCCAGGGGGCAAGGGGAGACCCAGTACTTC

D: TRBD1
J: TRBJ1-1
V: TRBV19
size: NA
CDR3: CASSIIGTDEAFF
DNA: TGTGCCAGTAGTATCATCGGGACAGATGAAGCTTTCTTT

D: NA
J: TRBJ1-2
V: TRBV14
size: NA
CDR3: CASSQEATGLYGYTF
DNA: TGTGCCAGCAGCCAAGAAGCGACAGGCCTCTATGGCTACACCTTC

D: TRBD1
J: TRBJ2-5
V: TRBV5-4
size: NA
CDR3: CASSSLQGGETQYF
DNA: TGTGCCAGCAGCTCCTTACAGGGGGGCGAGACCCAGTACTTC

D: TRBD2
J: TRBJ2-1
V: TRBV5-1
size: NA
CDR3: CASSSVLAVGNEQFF
DNA: TGCGCCAGCAGCTCGGTACTAGCGGTAGGGAATGAGCAGTTCTTC

D: TRBD1
J: TRBJ1-2
V: TRBV20-1
size: NA
CDR3: CSARGGGADTF
DNA: TGCAGTGCTAGAGGAGGGGGCGCGGATACCTTC

D: NA
J: TRBJ1-3
V: TRBV29-1
size: NA
CDR3: CSVSPPGGNTIYF
DNA: TGCAGCGTTTCTCCCCCGGGTGGAAACACCATATATTTT

D: NA
J: TRBJ2-3
V: TRBV21-1
size: NA
CDR3: CASSKPSLSGRETDTQYF
DNA: TGTGCCAGCAGCAAGCCGTCGCTCAGCGGGAGGGAAACAGATACGCAGTATTTT

D: NA
J: TRBJ2-7
V: TRBV27
size: NA
CDR3: CASSLTGTYEQYF
DNA: TGTGCCAGCAGTTTGACGGGAACCTACGAGCAGTACTTC

D: TRBD1
J: TRBJ2-7
V: TRBV5-1
size: NA
CDR3: CASRPTGVTYEQYF
DNA: TGCGCCAGCAGGCCCACAGGGGTTACCTACGAGCAGTACTTC

D: NA
J: TRBJ1-3
V: TRBV15
size: NA
CDR3: CATSRDRESSGNTIYF
DNA: TGTGCCACCAGCAGAGACAGGGAATCGTCAGGAAACACCATATATTTT

D: TRBD1
J: TRBJ1-1
V: TRBV7-9
size: once
CDR3: CASSSARDRGYEAFF
DNA: TGTGCCAGCAGCTCGGCCCGGGACAGGGGTTATGAAGCTTTCTTT

D: NA
J: TRBJ1-2
V: TRBV6-1
size: NA
CDR3: CASSLTGLSGYTF
DNA: TGTGCCAGCAGCCTTACAGGATTATCTGGCTACACCTTC

D: NA
J: TRBJ2-1
V: TRBV29-1
size: NA
CDR3: CSVIREREQFF
DNA: TGCAGCGTCATCCGAGAGCGTGAGCAGTTCTTC

D: TRBD1
J: TRBJ2-5
V: TRBV9
size: NA
CDR3: CASSGQGVGETQYF
DNA: TGTGCCAGCAGCGGACAGGGGGTCGGTGAGACCCAGTACTTC

D: TRBD2
J: TRBJ2-5
V: TRBV10-1
size: NA
CDR3: CASSKTGTSGNRETQYF
DNA: TGCGCCAGCAGTAAAACTGGGACTAGCGGAAACCGGGAGACCCAGTACTTC

D: NA
J: TRBJ2-7
V: TRBV29-1
size: NA
CDR3: CSVVRTNEQYF
DNA: TGCAGCGTTGTTAGGACAAACGAGCAGTACTTC

D: NA
J: TRBJ2-2
V: TRBV29-1
size: NA
CDR3: CSVGNRSSGELFF
DNA: TGCAGCGTTGGGAACAGGTCTTCCGGGGAGCTGTTTTTT

D: NA
J: TRBJ1-1
V: TRBV29-1
size: NA
CDR3: CSVTGFERKAFF
DNA: TGCAGCGTGACGGGGTTCGAACGTAAAGCTTTCTTT

D: NA
J: TRBJ2-5
V: TRBV5-1
size: NA
CDR3: CASSLNSYQETQYF
DNA: TGCGCCAGCAGCTTAAACAGTTACCAAGAGACCCAGTACTTC

D: NA
J: TRBJ1-1
V: TRBV11-2
size: NA
CDR3: CASSPGPGGMNTEAFF
DNA: TGTGCCAGCAGTCCCGGACCGGGGGGCATGAACACTGAAGCTTTCTTT

D: TRBD2
J: TRBJ2-5
V: TRBV13
size: NA
CDR3: CASSTLGAGGLETQYF
DNA: TGTGCCAGCAGCACCCTAGGGGCGGGGGGTCTCGAGACCCAGTACTTC

D: NA
J: TRBJ1-1
V: TRBV23-1
size: few
CDR3: CARSIPAEGPGETEAFF
DNA: TGCGCCAGATCTATTCCAGCGGAGGGCCCGGGGGAGACTGAAGCTTTCTTT

D: TRBD2
J: TRBJ2-2
V: TRBV13
size: NA
CDR3: CASSSTTSGGGTGELFF
DNA: TGTGCCAGCAGCTCGACGACTAGCGGGGGGGGCACCGGGGAGCTGTTTTTT

D: TRBD2
J: TRBJ2-1
V: TRBV19
size: NA
CDR3: CASSSLAGGYNEQFF
DNA: TGTGCCAGTAGTTCACTAGCGGGGGGATACAATGAGCAGTTCTTC

D: NA
J: TRBJ2-2
V: TRBV5-1
size: NA
CDR3: CASSWQGYGGELFF
DNA: TGCGCCAGCAGCTGGCAGGGTTATGGCGGGGAGCTGTTTTTT

D: NA
J: TRBJ2-5
V: TRBV29-1
size: NA
CDR3: CSVELKVQETQYF
DNA: TGCAGCGTTGAACTAAAAGTTCAAGAGACCCAGTACTTC

D: NA
J: TRBJ1-2
V: TRBV29-1
size: NA
CDR3: CSARTANYGYTF
DNA: TGCAGCGCAAGGACAGCCAACTATGGCTACACCTTC

D: TRBD1
J: TRBJ2-3
V: TRBV5-5
size: NA
CDR3: CASRPPGQGRTDTQYF
DNA: TGTGCCAGCAGGCCGCCGGGACAGGGACGCACAGATACGCAGTATTTT

D: NA
J: TRBJ2-7
V: TRBV6-1
size: NA
CDR3: CASSVGHGLNYEQYF
DNA: TGTGCCAGCAGTGTGGGACACGGACTTAACTACGAGCAGTACTTC

D: TRBD1
J: TRBJ2-7
V: TRBV19
size: once
CDR3: CASSIGDRPYEQYF
DNA: TGTGCCAGTAGTATAGGGGACAGGCCCTACGAGCAGTACTTC

D: NA
J: TRBJ2-3
V: TRBV29-1
size: few
CDR3: CSVTLWGVKDTQYF
DNA: TGCAGCGTTACCCTTTGGGGGGTTAAAGATACGCAGTATTTT

D: NA
J: TRBJ2-7
V: TRBV11-1
size: few
CDR3: CASSSGGGHYEQYF
DNA: TGTGCCAGCAGCAGCGGCGGGGGACACTACGAGCAGTACTTC